This T cell receptor beta chain originates from a study of blood T cell repertoires in COVID-19 (dated by TCRdb to about 2020). For the wider study: For ImmuneRACE Cohort 3, a participant was defined as recovered based on two consecutive negative NP/OP PCR tests, clearance by a healthcare professional, or resolution of symptoms. Samples were obtained from the ongoing ImmuneRACE study (first 160 participants) and from 1,254 subjects provided by 6 global collaborators. HLA class I and class II types, where available, came from metadata supplied by the sample provider rather than from assay-based typing. The repertoires were made available in a free public database intended to serve as a resource for research on the immune response to SARS-CoV-2. Sample metadata almost always included a de-identified subject ID, COVID-19 status, age in years and sex. The prospective study material was composed of cDNA or gDNA derived from T cells, B-cell-depleted T cells, or PBMCs. Samples from collaborators originated in the United States, Italy and Spain and spanned both the acute and convalescent phases of COVID-19. Subjects who had been exposed to COVID-19, were actively infected with it, or had recovered from it provided the deeply sampled blood TCRbeta repertoires that made up the dataset.

Broader findings and caveats from the paper: How much clinical and demographic metadata was included differed by source and by participant, and the metadata was provided uncurated.

TCRbeta CDR3 regions were amplified from genomic DNA by means of the immunoSEQ Assay, a bias-controlled multiplex PCR. Under the source paper's analysis protocol: The number of nucleated cells in each sample was estimated by amplification of reference gene primers within the assay. Sequence reads were collapsed and filtered to measure the absolute abundance of every unique TCRbeta CDR3 rearrangement. For each sample, productive Simpson clonality was calculated as the square root of Simpson's diversity index across productive rearrangements. In its TCRdb copy, this immuneACCESS table keeps in-frame sequences only and misses some clones. Where compared with another copy, unresolved V genes explain less than half of these, and the others have no known cause. That table supplies the V and J calls and clone size; D and trimming were determined from the DNA. The sample records more than 300,000 clones, 80% to 90% of which are singletons. Jointly, the top ten make up 1.9% of the sample.

Looking up the germline V gene (reference sequence) yields CDR1 MNHEY and CDR2 SMNVEV. Taken from cysteine to phenylalanine, the CDR3 has 12 residues. Of all the DNA, just the CDR3 is kept, 36 bases in frame from base 1. Trimming at the junction amounts to 5 bases on V and 5 bases on J, and the germline ends lie 9 bases apart. A word on this clone: This receptor's antigen is unknown. Base qualities are not at hand, and no much larger clone is one base apart.

Participants in the prospective study were enrolled through a virtual design, were aged roughly 18 to 100 years, and lived in 20 to 30 United States geographic areas. To assign participants to cohorts, the prospective study relied on clinical history that participants themselves reported in a screening survey and a study questionnaire. In the prospective study, whole blood, serum and a nasopharyngeal or oropharyngeal swab were collected from each participant by mobile phlebotomists. Prospective study participants could optionally give additional blood draws and questionnaires over an approximately two-month period. Prospective study blood samples were shipped either frozen or at room temperature before DNA extraction.

The V gene is TRBV27 and the J gene is TRBJ1-1; the D gene cannot be named for sure. Sequencing was performed on PBMCs or T cells enriched from blood (not recorded which). This receptor was taken from a middle-aged man in a cohort exposed to, infected with or recovered from COVID-19 (not recorded which). The CDR3 reads CASSSGVTEAFF. The sequenced DNA: TGTGCCAGCAGTAGCGGGGTTACTGAAGCTTTCTTT.